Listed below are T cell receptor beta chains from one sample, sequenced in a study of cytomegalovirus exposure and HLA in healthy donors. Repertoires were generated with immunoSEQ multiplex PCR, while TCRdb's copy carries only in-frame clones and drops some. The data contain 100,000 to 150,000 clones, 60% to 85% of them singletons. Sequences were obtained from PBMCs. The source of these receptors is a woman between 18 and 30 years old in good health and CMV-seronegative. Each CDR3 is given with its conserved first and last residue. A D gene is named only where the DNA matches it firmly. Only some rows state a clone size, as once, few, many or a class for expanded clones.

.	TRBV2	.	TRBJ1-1	CASSEASDGRGAFF	TGTGCCAGCAGTGAAGCGTCGGACGGGCGAGGGGCTTTCTTT
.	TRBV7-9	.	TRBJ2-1	CASSPQMTPDNEQFF	TGTGCCAGCAGCCCTCAAATGACTCCTGACAATGAGCAGTTCTTC
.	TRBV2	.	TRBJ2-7	CASSVQYEQYF	TGTGCCAGCAGTGTTCAGTACGAGCAGTACTTC
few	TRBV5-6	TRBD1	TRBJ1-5	CASSWDRGQPQHF	TGTGCCAGCAGTTGGGACAGGGGACAGCCCCAGCATTTT
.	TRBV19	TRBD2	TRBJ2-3	CASSPRTRSDTQYF	TGTGCCAGTAGTCCTCGGACTAGGTCAGATACGCAGTATTTT
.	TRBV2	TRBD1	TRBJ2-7	CASRGTGALEQYF	TGTGCCAGCAGGGGAACAGGGGCGCTAGAGCAGTACTTC
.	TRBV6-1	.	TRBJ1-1	CASTITPDTEAFF	TGTGCCAGCACCATAACGCCAGACACTGAAGCTTTCTTT
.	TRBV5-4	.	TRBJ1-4	CASSQMVGQSNEKLFF	TGTGCCAGCAGCCAGATGGTTGGACAGTCCAATGAAAAACTGTTTTTT
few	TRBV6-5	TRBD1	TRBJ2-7	CASSYSGTGSYEQYF	TGTGCCAGCAGTTACTCGGGGACAGGGAGCTACGAGCAGTACTTC
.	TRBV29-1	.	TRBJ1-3	CSVATGSGNTIYF	TGCAGCGTGGCTACAGGGTCTGGAAACACCATATATTTT
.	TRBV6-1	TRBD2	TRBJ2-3	CTCEAGGVSDTQYF	TGTACGTGTGAAGCGGGAGGGGTTTCGGATACGCAGTATTTT
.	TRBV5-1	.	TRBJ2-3	CASSWSAGETDTQYF	TGCGCCAGCAGCTGGAGCGCAGGGGAGACAGATACGCAGTATTTT
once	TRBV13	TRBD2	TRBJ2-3	CASSSGGRAADTQYF	TGTGCCAGCAGCAGCGGCGGGAGGGCGGCAGATACGCAGTATTTT
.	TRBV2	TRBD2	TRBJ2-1	CASSEALGLAVNNEQFF	TGTGCCAGCAGTGAAGCTTTAGGACTAGCGGTAAACAATGAGCAGTTCTTC
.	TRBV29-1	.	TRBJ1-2	CSVRGGEKYGYTF	TGCAGCGTCCGAGGGGGAGAGAAATATGGCTACACCTTC
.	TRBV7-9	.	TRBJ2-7	CASSSTYEQYF	TGTGCCAGCAGCTCCACCTACGAGCAGTACTTC
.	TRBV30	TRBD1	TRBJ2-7	CAWSLLPGQGNEQYF	TGTGCCTGGAGTCTGCTACCGGGACAGGGTAACGAGCAGTACTTC
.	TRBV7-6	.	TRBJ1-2	CASSLEGGPSTGYTF	TGTGCCAGCAGCTTAGAAGGGGGACCTTCCACGGGCTACACCTTC
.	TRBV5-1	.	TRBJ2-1	CASRDNRGFVGNEQFF	TGCGCCAGCAGGGACAACCGTGGCTTCGTCGGCAATGAGCAGTTCTTC
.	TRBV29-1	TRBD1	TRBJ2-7	CSVRTGGEDEQYF	TGCAGCGTCCGGACAGGGGGCGAAGACGAGCAGTACTTC
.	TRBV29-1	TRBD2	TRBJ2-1	CSVEGLAGGRAYNEQFF	TGCAGCGTTGAAGGACTAGCGGGAGGGAGGGCCTACAATGAGCAGTTCTTC
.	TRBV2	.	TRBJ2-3	CASSPSGVADTQYF	TGTGCCAGCAGTCCTTCAGGGGTAGCAGATACGCAGTATTTT
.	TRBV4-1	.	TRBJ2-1	CASSQDIAYSYNEQFF	TGCGCCAGCAGCCAAGATATAGCGTACTCCTACAATGAGCAGTTCTTC
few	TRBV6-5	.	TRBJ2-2	CASSPPGGRTGELFF	TGTGCCAGCAGCCCCCCTGGGGGCCGGACCGGGGAGCTGTTTTTT
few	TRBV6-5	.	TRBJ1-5	CASSSPPQPQHF	TGTGCCAGCAGTTCTCCCCCCCAGCCCCAGCATTTT
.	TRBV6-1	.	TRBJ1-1	CASSEQGILNTEAFF	TGTGCCAGCAGTGAGCAGGGAATATTGAACACTGAAGCTTTCTTT
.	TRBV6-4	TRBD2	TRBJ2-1	CASSPGTSGIEQFF	TGTGCCAGCAGCCCCGGGACTAGCGGGATTGAGCAGTTCTTC
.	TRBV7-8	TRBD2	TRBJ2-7	CASSGLAGHEQYF	TGTGCCAGCTCGGGACTAGCGGGCCACGAGCAGTACTTC
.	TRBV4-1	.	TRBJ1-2	CASSHASGEGVSYGYTF	TGCGCCAGCAGCCATGCCAGCGGGGAGGGAGTCTCCTATGGCTACACCTTC
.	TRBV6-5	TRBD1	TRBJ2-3	CASSYSGTGTDTQYF	TGTGCCAGCAGTTACTCGGGGACAGGGACAGATACGCAGTATTTT